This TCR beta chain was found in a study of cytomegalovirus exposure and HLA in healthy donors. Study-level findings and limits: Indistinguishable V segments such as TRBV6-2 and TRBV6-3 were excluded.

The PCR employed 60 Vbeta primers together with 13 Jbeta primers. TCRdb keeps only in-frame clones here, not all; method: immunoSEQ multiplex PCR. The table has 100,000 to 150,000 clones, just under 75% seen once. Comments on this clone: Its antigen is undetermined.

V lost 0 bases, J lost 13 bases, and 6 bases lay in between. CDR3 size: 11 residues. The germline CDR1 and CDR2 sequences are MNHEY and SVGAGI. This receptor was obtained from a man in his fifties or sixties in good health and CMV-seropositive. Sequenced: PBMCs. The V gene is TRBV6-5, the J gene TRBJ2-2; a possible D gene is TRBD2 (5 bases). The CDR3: CASSYSEVLFF. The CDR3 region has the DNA TGTGCCAGCAGTTACTCGGAGGTGCTGTTTTTT.